This T cell receptor (beta chain) was observed in a study of OX40 agonist ivuxolimab in advanced cancers. Study context: Two cutaneous melanoma patients and one hepatocellular carcinoma patient, three in all, had partial responses.

About this clone: Antigen specificity is unknown.

Study-level results: At 0.1 to 3.0 mg/kg, clonal expansion of CD4+ and CD8+ blood T cells had occurred by week 6.

TCRdb's table, derived via immunoSEQ multiplex PCR, lists solely in-frame clones and lacks some. The sample comprises some 38,000 clones, 80% to 95% of which are singletons, and around 20% rests with the top ten. The germline V and J ends were trimmed by 3 bases and 5 bases, with 13 bases remaining between them. The CDR3 runs 15 residues. Germline CDR1 MRHNA, CDR2 SNTAGT. This chain joins TRBV6-4 and TRBJ1-4; D is undetermined. The source is an adult with an advanced solid tumor such as melanoma, head and neck, liver or kidney cancer. Sequencing was performed on CD4+ or CD8+ T cells sorted from blood, taken in a trial of the OX40 agonist ivuxolimab. The CDR3 nucleotides are TGTGCCAGCAGTGAACGTTTGGGAGCGAATGAAAAACTGTTTTTT. Translating gives CASSERLGANEKLFF.